A single TCR beta chain is shown here with its context. CDR1 and CDR2 (germline): SQVTM, ANQGSEA. CDR3 size: 12 residues. Between the trimmed V and J ends, which lost 7 bases and 7 bases, there was a span of 15 bases. TCRdb reprocessed the 5' RACE reads via MiXCR and lists one record per CDR3 protein. The table has a few hundred thousand distinct CDR3 sequences, approximately 21% seen once. The data originate from a study of T-cell memory formation after mild COVID-19. V usage is TRBV29-1 and J usage is TRBJ2-3; perhaps TRBD2 as D (6 bases). The clonotype originates from an adult woman who had mild COVID-19 (a few samples of this study predate the infection). Cell type and time point are not known. The sample was PBMCs or a T cell subset sorted from them (not recorded which). The CDR3 sequence: CSALRDLYTQYF. The CDR3 DNA reads as TGCAGCGCCTTACGGGACTTATATACGCAGTATTTT.